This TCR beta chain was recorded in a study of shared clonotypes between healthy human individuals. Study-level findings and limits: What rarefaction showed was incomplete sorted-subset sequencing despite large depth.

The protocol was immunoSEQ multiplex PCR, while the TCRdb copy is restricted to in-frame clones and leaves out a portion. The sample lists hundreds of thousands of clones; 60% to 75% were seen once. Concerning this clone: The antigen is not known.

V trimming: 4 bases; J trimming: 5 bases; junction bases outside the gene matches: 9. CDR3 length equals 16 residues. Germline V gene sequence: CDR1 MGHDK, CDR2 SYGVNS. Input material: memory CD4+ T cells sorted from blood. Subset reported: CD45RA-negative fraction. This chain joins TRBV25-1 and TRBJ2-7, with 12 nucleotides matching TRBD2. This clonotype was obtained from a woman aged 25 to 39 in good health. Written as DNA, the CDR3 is TGTGCCAGCAGTGTTTCCGGGACTAGCGGGTGGGACGAGCAGTACTTC. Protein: CASSVSGTSGWDEQYF.